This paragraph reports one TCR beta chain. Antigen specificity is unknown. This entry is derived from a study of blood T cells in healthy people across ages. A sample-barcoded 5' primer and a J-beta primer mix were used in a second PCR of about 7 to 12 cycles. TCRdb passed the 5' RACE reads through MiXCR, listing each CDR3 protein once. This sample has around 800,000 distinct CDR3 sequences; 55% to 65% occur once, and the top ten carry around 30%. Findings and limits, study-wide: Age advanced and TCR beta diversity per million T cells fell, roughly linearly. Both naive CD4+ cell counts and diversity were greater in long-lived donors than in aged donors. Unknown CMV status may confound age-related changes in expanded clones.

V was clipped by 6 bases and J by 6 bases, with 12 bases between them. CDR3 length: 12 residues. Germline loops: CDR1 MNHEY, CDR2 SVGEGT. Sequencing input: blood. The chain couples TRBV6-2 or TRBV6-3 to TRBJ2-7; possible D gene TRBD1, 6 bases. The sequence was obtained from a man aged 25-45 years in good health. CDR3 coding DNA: TGTGCCAGCAGACTTCAGGGGAGCGAGCAGTACTTC. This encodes CASRLQGSEQYF.